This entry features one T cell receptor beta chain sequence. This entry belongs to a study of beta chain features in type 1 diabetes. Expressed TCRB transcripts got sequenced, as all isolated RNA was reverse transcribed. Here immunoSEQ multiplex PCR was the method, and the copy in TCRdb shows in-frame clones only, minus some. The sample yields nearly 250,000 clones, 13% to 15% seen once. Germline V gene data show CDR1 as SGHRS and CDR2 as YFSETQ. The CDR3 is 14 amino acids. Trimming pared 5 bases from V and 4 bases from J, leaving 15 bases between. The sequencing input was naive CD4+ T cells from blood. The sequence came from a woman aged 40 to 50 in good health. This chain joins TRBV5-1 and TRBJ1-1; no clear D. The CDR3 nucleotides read TGCGCCAGCAGTCCCCTCCGGGTAGGCACTGAAGCTTTCTTT. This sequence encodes CASSPLRVGTEAFF.